This T cell receptor beta chain appears in the sequencing data of a study of cytomegalovirus exposure and HLA in healthy donors. Clones were sequenced by immunoSEQ multiplex PCR, and TCRdb holds only the in-frame ones, with some missing. The sample holds about 74,000 clones, nearly 95% seen once. A remark on this clone: At one boundary the junction diverges from the germline segment, which might be a read error.

The germline gives CDR1 MNHEY, CDR2 SVGAGI. The length of the CDR3 is 16 residues. The sample comprised PBMCs. This sequence joins TRBV6-5 and TRBJ2-7, with 10 bases fitting TRBD1. The source is a man between 18 and 35 years old in good health and CMV-seropositive. Here the CDR3 reads CASSYSGTGVSHEQYF. The CDR3 DNA is TGTGCCAGCAGTTACTCGGGGACAGGGGTCTCCCACGAGCAGTACTTC.